This TCR beta chain was identified during a study of Ad26.COV2.S vaccination and SARS-CoV-2 variants. Study results and limitations: The study found similar non-spike TCR breadth in vaccine and placebo recipients.

Regarding treatment: 15 to 20 received Ad26.COV2.S at low or high dose, single or two shots; about 5 received placebo; per-sample allocation not given. At day 63 after the first vaccine or placebo injection, samples were drawn. Data came from immunoSEQ multiplex PCR; TCRdb stores just in-frame clones and leaves some out. Seen here are roughly 400,000 clones, about 89% observed once, and the top ten hold under 2%. The CDR3 extends over 13 amino acids. V was pared by 6 bases and J by 7 bases, with 12 bases between. Concerning this clone: What it binds is not known.

This chain connects TRBV12-3 or TRBV12-4 to TRBJ1-4; D possibly corresponds to TRBD1 (6 bases). This TCR was recovered from a person between 18 and 59 years old who received the Ad26.COV2.S COVID-19 vaccine or a placebo. The specimen was peripheral blood, collected in a trial of Ad26.COV2.S vaccine versus placebo. CDR3 nucleotide sequence: TGTGCCAGCAGACGAGGGGGAATTGAAAAACTGTTTTTT. This codes for CASRRGGIEKLFF.